The clone carrying this T cell receptor (beta chain) was counted only a few times. Its matching antigen is unknown. This entry belongs to a study of cytomegalovirus exposure and HLA in healthy donors. Study-wide results and limits: A list of roughly 180 TCR beta chains associated with cytomegalovirus was given. Most TCR sequences were rare, but some public TCRs occurred in many donors.

The CDR3 is 15 amino acids. From germline, CDR1 is LGHNA and CDR2 YSLEER. The V gene lost 0 bases and the J gene lost 0 bases, with 6 bases spanning the gap. Amplification used 60 Vbeta primers and 13 Jbeta primers. The assay was immunoSEQ multiplex PCR, and TCRdb's table has in-frame clones only and misses some. In the table there are under 130,000 clones, roughly three quarters of which are singletons. The material sequenced was PBMCs. This clonotype was sampled from a middle-aged man in good health and CMV-seronegative. The chain joins TRBV4-3 to TRBJ1-5; D not certain. The CDR3 loop is CASSQDGHSNQPQHF. The DNA for the CDR3 is TGCGCCAGCAGCCAAGATGGCCATAGCAATCAGCCCCAGCATTTT.